These 21 T cell receptor beta chains share one sample of origin, sequenced in a study of shared clonotypes between healthy human individuals. Only in-frame clones appear in the TCRdb table, and some are missing; sequencing was by immunoSEQ multiplex PCR. This table holds 850,000 to 1,200,000 clones, about 77% found once. Sequencing was carried out using memory CD4+ T cells sorted from blood. Subset reported: CD45RA-negative fraction. These receptors were obtained from a young man in good health.

The chain recombines TRBV29-1 with TRBJ2-5; no reliable D call. The CDR3 sequence is 13 residues long. With 1 base removed from V and 7 bases from J, the gap between germline ends came to 13 bases. In germline, CDR1 is SQVTM, CDR2 ANQGSEA. The CDR3 reads CSVEGFRKGTQYF. As DNA, the CDR3 is TGCAGCGTTGAAGGTTTCCGCAAAGGGACCCAGTACTTC.

The V call is TRBV7-9, the J call TRBJ1-1; 7 bases are shared with TRBD1. Germline values: CDR1 SEHNR, CDR2 FQNEAQ (reference sequence). The CDR3 is 14 amino acids. The ends lost 7 bases at V and 5 bases at J; junction bases unmatched: 10. The CDR3 sequence is CASKPGGTDTEAFF. The CDR3 coding sequence is TGTGCCAGCAAACCAGGGGGTACGGATACTGAAGCTTTCTTT.

The genes are TRBV6-5 and TRBJ1-6; 7 nucleotides align to TRBD1. CDR3 size: 12 residues. Germline loops: CDR1 MNHEY, CDR2 SVGAGI. The J segment lost 9 bases and the V segment lost 6 bases, leaving 2 bases of the junction unmatched. CDR3 sequence reads: CASSNRGSPLHF. The CDR3 DNA follows: TGTGCCAGCAGCAACAGGGGTTCACCCCTCCACTTT.

A note on this clone: A much larger clone differs from this one at a single base, so this may be a read error. The chain carries TRBV7-3 and TRBJ2-7; D unresolved. Germline CDR1 and CDR2: SGHTA and FQGTGA. Trimming pared 2 bases from V and 0 bases from J, leaving 5 bases between. This CDR3 is 13 amino acids long. The CDR3 sequence is CASSLGDSYEQYF. The CDR3 bases are TGTGCCAGCAGCTTAGGGGACTCCTACGAGCAGTACTTC.

This clone showed up just a few times. V usage is TRBV6-1 and J usage is TRBJ1-5, with 8 bases fitting TRBD1. The CDR3 length is 14 residues. Germline lookup yields CDR1 MNHNS and CDR2 SASEGT. V dropped 2 bases and J dropped 7; count of bases not matched to a gene: 4. CDR3 protein: CASSEQGARQPQHF. CDR3 sequence (DNA): TGTGCCAGCAGTGAACAGGGGGCGCGGCAGCCCCAGCATTTT.

In nucleotides, the CDR3 is TGTGCCAGCAGCTTAGTGACGTACGAGCAGTACTTC. It specifies CASSLVTYEQYF. This chain joins TRBV7-8 and TRBJ2-7; no clear D. There are 12 residues in the CDR3. The V and J ends lost 1 base and 4 bases respectively, with 5 bases between them. The germline V gene encodes CDR1 SGHVS and CDR2 FQNEAQ. Based on the CDR3 plus reference TRBV7-8 and TRBJ2-7, the full variable domain is GAGVSQSPRYKVAKRGQDVALRCDPISGHVSLFWYQQALGQGPEFLTYFQNEAQLDKSGLPSDRFFAERPEGSVSTLKIQRTQQEDSAVYLCASSLVTYEQYFGPGTRLTVT.

The genes are TRBV11-2 and TRBJ2-3; 11 bases agree with TRBD2. The CDR3 has 15 amino acids. With V trimmed by 5 bases and J by 1 base, 2 bases remained unmatched. The germline V gene has CDR1 SGHAT and CDR2 FQNNGV. The CDR3 protein is CASSLLAGGTDTQYF. As DNA, the CDR3 is TGTGCCAGCAGCCTACTAGCGGGGGGCACAGATACGCAGTATTTT. Looking up the rest from reference TRBV11-2 and TRBJ2-3 gives the full variable domain: EAGVAQSPRYKIIEKRQSVAFWCNPISGHATLYWYQQILGQGPKLLIQFQNNGVVDDSQLPKDRFSAERLKGVDSTLKIQPAKLEDSAVYLCASSLLAGGTDTQYFGPGTRLTVL.

A remark on this clone: Other DNA sequences of this sample code for an identical CDR3. This sequence joins TRBV2 and TRBJ2-1; TRBD2 matches 8 bases. V lost 4 bases, J lost 4 bases, and 3 bases stayed unmatched. This CDR3 region has 14 residues. Germline V gene sequence: CDR1 SNHLY, CDR2 FYNNEI. CDR3 protein: CASSGTSGYNEQFF. The CDR3 DNA follows: TGTGCCAGCAGTGGAACTAGCGGATACAATGAGCAGTTCTTC.

The CDR3 DNA sequence: TGCGCCAGCAGCTTAGGGATAGCGGGAGGCCTTACAGAGACCCAGTACTTC. This codes for CASSLGIAGGLTETQYF. V gene TRBV5-1 combines with J gene TRBJ2-5; 10 bases align to TRBD2. The CDR3 loop spans 17 amino acids. V lost 2 bases to trimming and J lost 4 bases; unmatched junction nucleotides: 11. The germline gives CDR1 SGHRS, CDR2 YFSETQ.

J is TRBJ2-1 and V is TRBV7-2; 13 bases align to TRBD2. This CDR3 spans 17 amino acids. V was pared by 4 bases and J by 1 base, with 4 bases of the junction left unmatched. Germline CDR1 and CDR2: SGHTA and FQGNSA. The CDR3 loop is CASSSKGLAGSYNEQFF. The CDR3 region has the DNA TGTGCCAGCAGCTCCAAGGGACTAGCGGGATCCTACAATGAGCAGTTCTTC.

The chain is built from TRBV13 and TRBJ2-2, with 7 bases matching TRBD2. CDR1 and CDR2 from the germline V gene are PRHDT and FYEKMQ (reference sequence). After removal of 1 base from V and 6 bases from J, the junction contained 11 bases not matched to a gene. The CDR3 consists of 17 residues. Here the CDR3 DNA reads TGTGCCAGCAGCTTAGCAGGGCGGCGGGGGAGGCCCGGGGAGCTGTTTTTT. It specifies CASSLAGRRGRPGELFF.

The V call is TRBV14, the J call TRBJ1-1, with D uncertain. This CDR3 is 12 amino acids long. The V gene's germline CDR1 is SGHDN and CDR2 FVKESK. Trimming shortened V by 6 bases and J by 11 bases, and 16 bases separated the two germline ends. CDR3 in DNA: TGTGCCAGCAGTACTGTGGGAGCCAGGGCTTTCTTT. Translating it yields CASSTVGARAFF.

The chain joins TRBV27 to TRBJ1-2, with 9 positions matching TRBD1. This CDR3 has 13 residues. Per germline, CDR1 MNHEY and CDR2 SMNVEV (reference sequence). The V segment lost 5 bases and the J segment 8 bases; nucleotides outside the gene matches: 6. CDR3: CASSQRTGVGYTF. Here the CDR3 DNA reads TGTGCCAGCAGTCAGCGGACAGGGGTGGGCTACACCTTC.

This clone was seen only a few times. This chain links TRBV5-4 with TRBJ2-1; D remains unclear. Trimming stripped 4 bases from V and 1 base from J, with 12 bases between. The germline gives CDR1 SGHNT, CDR2 YYREEE (reference sequence). The CDR3 sequence is 15 residues long. CDR3 protein: CASSIILGSYNEQFF. Written as DNA, the CDR3 is TGTGCCAGCAGCATCATATTGGGATCCTACAATGAGCAGTTCTTC.

The V gene is TRBV5-1, the J gene TRBJ2-7, with D perhaps given as TRBD1 or TRBD2 (6 bases each). The length of the CDR3 is 16 residues. V shed 0 bases and J shed 2 bases, with 15 bases lying between them. Germline CDR1 is SGHRS and CDR2 is YFSETQ. The CDR3 is CASSLELVRGPYEQYF. The DNA of the CDR3 is TGCGCCAGCAGCTTGGAACTAGTCCGGGGGCCCTACGAGCAGTACTTC.

The chain has TRBV5-1 and TRBJ1-4, with TRBD1 as a possible D gene (5 bases). CDR1 and CDR2 from the germline V gene are SGHRS and YFSETQ. The germline V and J ends were trimmed by 4 bases and 3 bases, with 10 bases remaining between them. This CDR3 has 14 amino acids. The CDR3 loop is CASSTSRANEKLFF. The CDR3 coding sequence is TGCGCCAGCAGCACTAGCAGGGCTAATGAAAAACTGTTTTTT.

This clone turned up a few times. V is TRBV28 and J is TRBJ1-5, with D hard to call. CDR1 and CDR2 from the germline V gene are MDHEN and SYDVKM. The CDR3 runs 15 residues. Trimming left V 3 bases short and J 6 bases short, with 15 bases between. The CDR3 DNA reads TGTGCCAGCAGTTTCTCCGGGGTGGTTTCTCAGCCCCAGCATTTT. Encoded protein: CASSFSGVVSQPQHF.

This clone was detected a few times. V gene TRBV11-2 combines with J gene TRBJ2-7; 10 bases match TRBD1. Per germline, CDR1 SGHAT and CDR2 FQNNGV. V was pared by 4 bases and J by 3 bases, with 3 bases of the junction left unmatched. The length of the CDR3 is 14 residues. This CDR3 is CASSWGQGIYEQYF. The CDR3 nucleotides read TGTGCCAGCAGCTGGGGACAGGGGATCTACGAGCAGTACTTC.

V is TRBV19 and J is TRBJ1-2; possible D gene TRBD1, 6 bases. Per the germline V gene, CDR1 is LNHDA and CDR2 is SQIVND (reference sequence). V was pared by 3 bases and J by 8 bases, with 19 bases between. The CDR3 has 15 amino acids. The CDR3 sequence is CASSILVGAYHGYTF. CDR3 sequence (DNA): TGTGCCAGTAGTATTCTGGTGGGGGCGTATCACGGCTACACCTTC.

The chain carries TRBV10-3 and TRBJ1-5; 12 bases line up with TRBD1. This CDR3 comprises 18 residues. Germline loops: CDR1 ENHRY, CDR2 SYGVKD. The junction had 10 bases not matched to a gene; V was cut back by 0 bases and J by 7 bases. The CDR3 loop is CAISESPGTGGRGQPQHF. The CDR3 nucleotides are TGTGCCATCAGTGAGTCCCCAGGGACAGGGGGCCGAGGCCAGCCCCAGCATTTT.

This chain connects TRBV4-1 to TRBJ1-5; TRBD1 matches at 7 bases. CDR3 length: 15 residues. Per the germline V gene, CDR1 is MGHRA and CDR2 is YSYEKL. The V segment lost 3 bases and the J segment 9 bases; nucleotides outside the gene matches: 11. The CDR3 DNA reads TGCGCCAGCAGCCAGCGGAGGGACAGCTTTTGGCCCCAGCATTTT. Its translation is CASSQRRDSFWPQHF.